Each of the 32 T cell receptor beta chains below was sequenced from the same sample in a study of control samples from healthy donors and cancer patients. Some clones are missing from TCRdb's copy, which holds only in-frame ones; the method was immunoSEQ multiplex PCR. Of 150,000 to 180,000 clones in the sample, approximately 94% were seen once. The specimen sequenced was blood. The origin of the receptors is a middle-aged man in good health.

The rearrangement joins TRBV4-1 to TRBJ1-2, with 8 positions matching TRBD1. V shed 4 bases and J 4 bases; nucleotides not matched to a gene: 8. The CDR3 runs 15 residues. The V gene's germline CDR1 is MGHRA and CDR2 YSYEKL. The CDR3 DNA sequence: TGCGCCAGCAGCCCGGACAGGGAGAGTAGCTATGGCTACACCTTC. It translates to CASSPDRESSYGYTF.

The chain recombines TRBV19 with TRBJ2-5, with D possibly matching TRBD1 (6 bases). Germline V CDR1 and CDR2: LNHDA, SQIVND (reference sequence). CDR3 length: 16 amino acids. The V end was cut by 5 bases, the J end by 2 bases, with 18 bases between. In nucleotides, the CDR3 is TGTGCCAGTAGTTCACCCCCCGGGACACCACAAGAGACCCAGTACTTC. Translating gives CASSSPPGTPQETQYF.

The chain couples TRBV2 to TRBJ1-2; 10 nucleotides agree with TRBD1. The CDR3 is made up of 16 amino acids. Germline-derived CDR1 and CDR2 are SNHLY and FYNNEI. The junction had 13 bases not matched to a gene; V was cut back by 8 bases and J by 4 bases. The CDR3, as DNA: TGTGCCAGCCCGCGGGACAGGGGTGAAAGGGGCTATGGCTACACCTTC. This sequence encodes CASPRDRGERGYGYTF. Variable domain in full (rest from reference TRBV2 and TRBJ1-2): EPEVTQTPSHQVTQMGQEVILRCVPISNHLYFYWYRQILGQKVEFLVSFYNNEISEKSEIFDDQFSVERPDGSNFTLKIRSTKLEDSAMYFCASPRDRGERGYGYTFGSGTRLTVV.

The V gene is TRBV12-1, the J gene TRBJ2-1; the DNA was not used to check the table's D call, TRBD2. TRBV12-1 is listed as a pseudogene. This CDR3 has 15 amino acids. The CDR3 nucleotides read TGTGCCAGCAGTGCCGGGAATTGCTCCTACAATGAGCAGTTCTTC. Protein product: CASSAGNCSYNEQFF.

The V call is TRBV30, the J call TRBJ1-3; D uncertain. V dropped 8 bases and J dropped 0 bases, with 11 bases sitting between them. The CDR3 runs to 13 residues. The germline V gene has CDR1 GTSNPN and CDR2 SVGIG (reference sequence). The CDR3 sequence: CAVESDSGNTIYF. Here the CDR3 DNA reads TGTGCCGTGGAGAGTGACTCTGGAAACACCATATATTTT.

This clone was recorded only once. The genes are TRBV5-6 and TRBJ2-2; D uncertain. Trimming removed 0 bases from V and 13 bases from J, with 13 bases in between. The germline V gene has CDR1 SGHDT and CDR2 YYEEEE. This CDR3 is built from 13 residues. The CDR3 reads CASSLELVPGLFF. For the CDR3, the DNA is TGTGCCAGCAGCTTGGAGTTAGTTCCGGGGCTGTTTTTT.

The CDR3 bases are TGTGCCTGGAAAAGACAGACTCTCTTCGCTGGCTACACCTTC. The encoded protein is CAWKRQTLFAGYTF. The chain joins TRBV30 to TRBJ1-2, with D possibly TRBD1 on 5 matching bases. V lost 4 bases and J lost 7, with 19 bases in between. The CDR3 has 14 amino acids. CDR1 is GTSNPN and CDR2 is SVGIG in the germline V gene (reference sequence).

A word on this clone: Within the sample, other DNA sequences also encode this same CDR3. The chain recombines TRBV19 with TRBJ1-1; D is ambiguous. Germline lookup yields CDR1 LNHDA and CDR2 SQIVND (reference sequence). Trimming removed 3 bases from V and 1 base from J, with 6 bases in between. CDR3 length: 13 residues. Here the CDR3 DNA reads TGTGCCAGTAGTATCGGTGGGAACACTGAAGCTTTCTTT. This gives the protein CASSIGGNTEAFF.

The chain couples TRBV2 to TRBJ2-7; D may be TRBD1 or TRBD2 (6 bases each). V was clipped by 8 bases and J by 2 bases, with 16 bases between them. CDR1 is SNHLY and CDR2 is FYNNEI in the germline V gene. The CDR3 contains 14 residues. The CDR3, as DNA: TGTGCCAGCTTGGACCCGGGGGCCCCCTACGAGCAGTACTTC. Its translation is CASLDPGAPYEQYF.

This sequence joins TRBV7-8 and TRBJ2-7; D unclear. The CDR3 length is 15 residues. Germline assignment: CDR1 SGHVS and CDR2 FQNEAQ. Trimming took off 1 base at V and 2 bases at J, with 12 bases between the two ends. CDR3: CASSLEVGRAYEQYF. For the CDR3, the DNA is TGTGCCAGCAGCTTAGAGGTTGGTAGAGCCTACGAGCAGTACTTC.

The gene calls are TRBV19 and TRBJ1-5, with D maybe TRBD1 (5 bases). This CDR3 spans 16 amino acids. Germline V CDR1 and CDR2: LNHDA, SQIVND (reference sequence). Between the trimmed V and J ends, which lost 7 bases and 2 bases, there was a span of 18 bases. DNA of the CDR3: TGTGCCAGTAAGGGTCAGGGCACGTTCGGCAATCAGCCCCAGCATTTT. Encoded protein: CASKGQGTFGNQPQHF.

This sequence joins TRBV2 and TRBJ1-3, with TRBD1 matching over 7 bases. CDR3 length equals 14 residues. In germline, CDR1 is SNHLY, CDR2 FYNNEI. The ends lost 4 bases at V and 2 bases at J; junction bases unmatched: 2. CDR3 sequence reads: CASSGGTAGNTIYF. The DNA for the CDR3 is TGTGCCAGCAGTGGAGGGACAGCTGGAAACACCATATATTTT.

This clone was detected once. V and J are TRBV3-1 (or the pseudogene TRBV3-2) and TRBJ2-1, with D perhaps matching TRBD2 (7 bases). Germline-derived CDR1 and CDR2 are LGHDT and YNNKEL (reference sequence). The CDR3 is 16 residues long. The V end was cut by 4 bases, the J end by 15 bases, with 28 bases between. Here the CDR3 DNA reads TGTGCCAGCAGCCCAGGGATCGTTGGGGGGGCTGGTCGGCGGTTCTTC. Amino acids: CASSPGIVGGAGRRFF.

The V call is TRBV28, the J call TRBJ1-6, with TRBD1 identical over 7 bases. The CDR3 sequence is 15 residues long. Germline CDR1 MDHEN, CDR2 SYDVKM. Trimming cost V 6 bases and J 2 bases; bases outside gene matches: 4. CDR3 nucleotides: TGTGCCAGCAGAGGAACAGGGGCCTATAATTCACCCCTCCACTTT. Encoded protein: CASRGTGAYNSPLHF. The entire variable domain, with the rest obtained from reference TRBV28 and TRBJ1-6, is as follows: DVKVTQSSRYLVKRTGEKVFLECVQDMDHENMFWYRQDPGLGLRLIYFSYDVKMKEKGDIPEGYSVSREKKERFSLILESASTNQTSMYLCASRGTGAYNSPLHFGNGTRLTVT.

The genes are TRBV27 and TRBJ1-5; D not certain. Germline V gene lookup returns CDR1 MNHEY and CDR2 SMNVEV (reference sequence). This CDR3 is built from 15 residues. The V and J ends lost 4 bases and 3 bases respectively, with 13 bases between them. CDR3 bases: TGTGCCAGCAGTTCGTATGGACCGTCCAATCAGCCCCAGCATTTT. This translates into CASSSYGPSNQPQHF.

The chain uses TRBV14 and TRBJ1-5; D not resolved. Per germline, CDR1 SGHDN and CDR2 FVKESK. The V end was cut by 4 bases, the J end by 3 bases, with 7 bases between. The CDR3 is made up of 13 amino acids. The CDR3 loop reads CASSRGDNQPQHF. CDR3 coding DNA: TGTGCCAGCAGCCGGGGAGACAATCAGCCCCAGCATTTT.

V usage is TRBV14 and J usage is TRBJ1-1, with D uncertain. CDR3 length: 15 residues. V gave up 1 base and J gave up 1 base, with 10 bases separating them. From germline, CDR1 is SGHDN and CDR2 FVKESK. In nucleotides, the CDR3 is TGTGCCAGCAGCCAAGTAGAGGGTTCGAACACTGAAGCTTTCTTT. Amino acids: CASSQVEGSNTEAFF.

For the CDR3, the DNA is TGTGCCAGCGCGATTAGCGGTAGCTCCTACAATGAGCAGTTCTTC. Its translation is CASAISGSSYNEQFF. The chain employs TRBV6-4 and TRBJ2-1, with a weak D call TRBD2 (6 bases). V was clipped by 8 bases and J by 0 bases, with 14 bases between them. The CDR3 is made up of 15 amino acids. Germline lookup yields CDR1 MRHNA and CDR2 SNTAGT.

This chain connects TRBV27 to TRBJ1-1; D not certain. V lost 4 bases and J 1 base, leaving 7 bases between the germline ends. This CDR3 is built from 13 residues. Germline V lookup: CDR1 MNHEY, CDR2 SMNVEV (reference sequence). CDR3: CASSSQRNTEAFF. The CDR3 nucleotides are TGTGCCAGCAGTTCACAGAGGAACACTGAAGCTTTCTTT.

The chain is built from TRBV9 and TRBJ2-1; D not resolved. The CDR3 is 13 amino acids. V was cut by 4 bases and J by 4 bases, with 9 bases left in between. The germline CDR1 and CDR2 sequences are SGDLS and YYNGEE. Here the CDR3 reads CASSPSVYNEQFF. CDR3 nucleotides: TGTGCCAGCAGCCCTTCGGTATACAATGAGCAGTTCTTC.

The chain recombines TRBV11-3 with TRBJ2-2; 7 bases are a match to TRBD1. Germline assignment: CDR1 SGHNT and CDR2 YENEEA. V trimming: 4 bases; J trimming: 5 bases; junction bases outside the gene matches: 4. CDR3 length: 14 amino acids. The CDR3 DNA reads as TGTGCCAGCAGCTCGAGGGACAGTACCGGGGAGCTGTTTTTT. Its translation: CASSSRDSTGELFF.

DNA for the CDR3: TGTGCCAGTAGTACCCCAGGGGCTAACTATGGCTACACCTTC. This sequence encodes CASSTPGANYGYTF. The V and J genes are TRBV19 and TRBJ1-2; the D gene is possibly TRBD1 (6 bases). The CDR3 consists of 14 residues. V was trimmed by 4 bases and J by 0 bases, leaving 9 bases between them. Per the germline V gene, CDR1 is LNHDA and CDR2 is SQIVND (reference sequence).

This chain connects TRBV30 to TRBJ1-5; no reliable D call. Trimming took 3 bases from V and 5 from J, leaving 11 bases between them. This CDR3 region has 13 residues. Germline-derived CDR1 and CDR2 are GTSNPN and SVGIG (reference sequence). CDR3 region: CAWSSSDYQPQHF. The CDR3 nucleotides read TGTGCCTGGAGCTCGTCAGACTATCAGCCCCAGCATTTT.

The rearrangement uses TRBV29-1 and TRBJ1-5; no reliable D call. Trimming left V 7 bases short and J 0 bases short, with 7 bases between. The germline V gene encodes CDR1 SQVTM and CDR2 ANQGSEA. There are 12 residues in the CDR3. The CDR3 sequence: CSGSYSNQPQHF. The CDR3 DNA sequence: TGCAGCGGCTCGTATAGCAATCAGCCCCAGCATTTT. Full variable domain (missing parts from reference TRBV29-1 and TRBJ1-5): SAVISQKPSRDICQRGTSLTIQCQVDSQVTMMFWYRQQPGQSLTLIATANQGSEATYESGFVIDKFPISRPNLTFSTLTVSNMSPEDSSIYLCSGSYSNQPQHFGDGTRLSIL.

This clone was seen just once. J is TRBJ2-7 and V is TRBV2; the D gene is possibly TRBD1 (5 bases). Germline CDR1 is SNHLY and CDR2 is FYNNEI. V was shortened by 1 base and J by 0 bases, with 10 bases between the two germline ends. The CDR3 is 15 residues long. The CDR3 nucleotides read TGTGCCAGCAGTGAAGGGGGCTCCAGCTCCTACGAGCAGTACTTC. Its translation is CASSEGGSSSYEQYF.

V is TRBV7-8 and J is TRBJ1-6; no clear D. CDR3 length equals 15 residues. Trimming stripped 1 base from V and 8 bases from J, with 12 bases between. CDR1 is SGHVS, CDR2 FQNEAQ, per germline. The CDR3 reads CASSLGSGKDSPLHF. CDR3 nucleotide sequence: TGTGCCAGCAGCTTAGGATCTGGTAAAGATTCACCCCTCCACTTT. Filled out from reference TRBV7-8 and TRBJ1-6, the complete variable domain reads GAGVSQSPRYKVAKRGQDVALRCDPISGHVSLFWYQQALGQGPEFLTYFQNEAQLDKSGLPSDRFFAERPEGSVSTLKIQRTQQEDSAVYLCASSLGSGKDSPLHFGNGTRLTVT.

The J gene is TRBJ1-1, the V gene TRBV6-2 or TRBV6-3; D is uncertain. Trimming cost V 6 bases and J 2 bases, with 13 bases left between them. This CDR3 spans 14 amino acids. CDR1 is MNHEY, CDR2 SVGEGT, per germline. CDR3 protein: CASSRLSPNTEAFF. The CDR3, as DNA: TGTGCCAGCAGCCGACTCAGCCCCAACACTGAAGCTTTCTTT.

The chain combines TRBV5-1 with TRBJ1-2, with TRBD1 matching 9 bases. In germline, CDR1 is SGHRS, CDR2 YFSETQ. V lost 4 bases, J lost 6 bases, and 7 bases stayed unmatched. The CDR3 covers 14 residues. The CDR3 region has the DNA TGCGCCAGCAGCCCATGGACAGGGGATCATGGCTACACCTTC. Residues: CASSPWTGDHGYTF. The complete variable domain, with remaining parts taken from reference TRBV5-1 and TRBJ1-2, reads KAGVTQTPRYLIKTRGQQVTLSCSPISGHRSVSWYQQTPGQGLQFLFEYFSETQRNKGNFPGRFSGRQFSNSRSEMNVSTLELGDSALYLCASSPWTGDHGYTFGSGTRLTVV.

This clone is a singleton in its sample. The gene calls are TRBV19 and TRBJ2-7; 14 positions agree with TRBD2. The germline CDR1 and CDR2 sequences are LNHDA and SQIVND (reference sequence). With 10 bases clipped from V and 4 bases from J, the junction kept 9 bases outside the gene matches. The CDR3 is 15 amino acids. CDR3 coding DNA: TGTGCCACCTCCCCGGGACTAGCGGGGGTGTACGAGCAGTACTTC. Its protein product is CATSPGLAGVYEQYF.

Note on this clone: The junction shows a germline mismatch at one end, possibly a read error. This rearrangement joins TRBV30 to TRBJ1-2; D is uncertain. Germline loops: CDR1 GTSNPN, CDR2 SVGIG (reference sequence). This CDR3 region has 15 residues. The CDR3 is CARRDWTARSYGYTF. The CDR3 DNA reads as TGTGCCCGGAGAGATTGGACCGCCCGATCCTATGGCTACACCTTC.

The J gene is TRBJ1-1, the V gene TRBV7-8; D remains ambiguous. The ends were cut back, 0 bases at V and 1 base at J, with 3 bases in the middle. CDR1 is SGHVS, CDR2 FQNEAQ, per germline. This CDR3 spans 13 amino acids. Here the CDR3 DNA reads TGTGCCAGCAGCTTAGCAGGGAACACTGAAGCTTTCTTT. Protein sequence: CASSLAGNTEAFF.

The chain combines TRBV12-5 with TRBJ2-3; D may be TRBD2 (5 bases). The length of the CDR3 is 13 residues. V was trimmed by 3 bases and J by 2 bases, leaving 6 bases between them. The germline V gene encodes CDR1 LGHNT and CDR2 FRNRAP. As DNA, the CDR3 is TGTGCTAGTGGTTTTGACTACACAGATACGCAGTATTTT. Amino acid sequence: CASGFDYTDTQYF. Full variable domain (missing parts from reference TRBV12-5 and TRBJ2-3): DARVTQTPRHKVTEMGQEVTMRCQPILGHNTVFWYRQTMMQGLELLAYFRNRAPLDDSGMPKDRFSAEMPDATLATLKIQPSEPRDSAVYFCASGFDYTDTQYFGPGTRLTVL.